The clone carrying this T cell receptor (beta chain) occurred many times. This specimen belongs to a study of metastatic and nonmetastatic thyroid tumors. Losses at the gene ends were 6 bases for V and 6 bases for J; bases not matched to a gene: 9. The CDR3 consists of 14 residues. From germline, CDR1 is SNHLY and CDR2 FYNNEI. No patient had received any treatment before thyroid surgery. MiXCR re-clonotyped the PCR reads for TCRdb. There are tens of thousands of clones in the sample; around a sixth occur only once, and about 36% lies in the top ten. The chain couples TRBV2 to TRBJ2-7, with 9 bases matching TRBD1. The sequence was collected from a female donor with papillary thyroid cancer or a benign thyroid nodule (not recorded which). Some clones in this sample may be carry-over from other donors' samples. What was sequenced was blood. The CDR3 DNA reads as TGTGCCAGCAGGGCCACAGGGGGCAGGTCCGAGCAGTACTTC. It encodes CASRATGGRSEQYF. The full variable domain, in which reference TRBV2 and TRBJ2-7 provide the parts outside the CDR3, is EPEVTQTPSHQVTQMGQEVILRCVPISNHLYFYWYRQILGQKVEFLVSFYNNEISEKSEIFDDQFSVERPDGSNFTLKIRSTKLEDSAMYFCASRATGGRSEQYFGPGTRLTVT.